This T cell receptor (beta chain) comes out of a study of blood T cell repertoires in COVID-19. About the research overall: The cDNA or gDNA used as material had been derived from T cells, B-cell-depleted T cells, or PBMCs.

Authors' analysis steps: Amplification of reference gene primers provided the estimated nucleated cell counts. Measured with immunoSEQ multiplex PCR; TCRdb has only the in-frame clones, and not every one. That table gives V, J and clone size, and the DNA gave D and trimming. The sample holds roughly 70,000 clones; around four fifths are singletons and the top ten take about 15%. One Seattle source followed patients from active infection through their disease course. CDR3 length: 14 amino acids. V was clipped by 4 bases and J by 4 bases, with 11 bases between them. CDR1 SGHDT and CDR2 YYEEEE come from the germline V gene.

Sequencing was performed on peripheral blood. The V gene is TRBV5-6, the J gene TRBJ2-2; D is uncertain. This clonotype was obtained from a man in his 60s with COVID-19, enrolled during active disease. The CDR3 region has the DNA TGTGCCAGCAGCCCCGCTGGCCCCACCGGGGAGCTGTTTTTT. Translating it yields CASSPAGPTGELFF.